The 31 T cell receptor beta chains below come from one sample, sequenced in a study of shared clonotypes between healthy human individuals. TCRdb keeps only in-frame clones here, not all; method: immunoSEQ multiplex PCR. This table has approximately 2.3 million clones, 85% to 95% appearing once. Sequencing was performed on naive CD4+ T cells from PBMCs. The subset denotes: CD45RA+ positively selected. The receptors stem from a man aged 18-30 years in good health. Some clones in this sample may be carry-over from other donors' samples.

This clone has only one observation. The gene calls are TRBV5-4 and TRBJ2-4; 8 bases fit TRBD2. The CDR3 length is 14 residues. Germline trimming cut 4 bases from V and 2 bases from J; bases unmatched to any gene: 2. Germline CDR1 is SGHNT and CDR2 is YYREEE (reference sequence). In DNA, the CDR3 is TGTGCCAGCAGCACGGGGGGGACCAAAAACATTCAGTACTTC. Protein product: CASSTGGTKNIQYF.

J is TRBJ2-7 and V is TRBV7-9; TRBD2 might be the D (5 bases). Deletions cut 5 bases from V and 6 bases from J, with 14 bases between. The CDR3 sequence is 13 residues long. The germline gives CDR1 SEHNR, CDR2 FQNEAQ (reference sequence). CDR3 nucleotides: TGTGCCAGCAGCCAGCGGACTGCTGGCGAGCAGTACTTC. It yields the protein CASSQRTAGEQYF.

Concerning this clone: This same CDR3 is encoded by further DNA sequences in the sample. The chain carries TRBV20-1 and TRBJ1-1; D unresolved. V was pared by 6 bases and J by 3 bases, with 8 bases between. The germline gives CDR1 DFQATT, CDR2 SNEGSKA (reference sequence). There are 11 residues in the CDR3. CDR3 protein: CSASRYTEAFF. CDR3 nucleotides: TGCAGTGCCAGCCGCTACACTGAAGCTTTCTTT.

The rearrangement uses TRBV7-2 and TRBJ1-4; 8 bases are shared with TRBD1. The trim removed 3 bases at V and 6 bases at J, leaving 6 bases unmatched. CDR1 and CDR2 (germline): SGHTA, FQGNSA. This CDR3 has 15 residues. DNA for the CDR3: TGTGCCAGCAGCTTTTTAGGACAGGGTCATGAAAAACTGTTTTTT. As protein: CASSFLGQGHEKLFF.

V usage is TRBV12-5 and J usage is TRBJ1-1, with D perhaps TRBD1 (5 bases). CDR1 is LGHNT, CDR2 FRNRAP, per germline. This CDR3 is 14 amino acids long. Trimming shortened V by 6 bases and J by 1 base, and 12 bases separated the two germline ends. The CDR3 here is CASGRGGSNTEAFF. The CDR3 coding sequence is TGTGCTAGTGGCCGTGGGGGATCGAACACTGAAGCTTTCTTT. Together with reference TRBV12-5 and TRBJ1-1, the CDR3 gives the full variable domain: DARVTQTPRHKVTEMGQEVTMRCQPILGHNTVFWYRQTMMQGLELLAYFRNRAPLDDSGMPKDRFSAEMPDATLATLKIQPSEPRDSAVYFCASGRGGSNTEAFFGQGTRLTVV.

The rearrangement uses TRBV20-1 and TRBJ2-3, with D perhaps TRBD2 (5 bases). Germline-derived CDR1 and CDR2 are DFQATT and SNEGSKA (reference sequence). The CDR3 runs to 11 residues. Deletions cut 6 bases from V and 6 bases from J, with 10 bases between. The CDR3 DNA follows: TGCAGTGCGCCACTAGTGGATACGCAGTATTTT. This encodes CSAPLVDTQYF.

The J gene is TRBJ1-5, the V gene TRBV2; D is perhaps TRBD1 (5 bases). V lost 4 bases and J 3 bases, leaving 13 bases between the germline ends. Germline assignment: CDR1 SNHLY and CDR2 FYNNEI. CDR3 length equals 15 residues. For the CDR3, the DNA is TGTGCCAGCAGTGTCCCGAGGGACCTCAATCAGCCCCAGCATTTT. It is translated as CASSVPRDLNQPQHF.

As concerns this clone: The identical CDR3 is also encoded by other nucleotide sequences in the sample. This rearrangement joins TRBV27 to TRBJ1-2; tentative D call: TRBD1 (6 bases). V was clipped by 3 bases and J by 4 bases, with 6 bases between them. Per germline, CDR1 MNHEY and CDR2 SMNVEV (reference sequence). The CDR3 loop spans 12 amino acids. The CDR3 nucleotides are TGTGCCAGCAGTTTCAGGGGCTATGGCTACACCTTC. As protein: CASSFRGYGYTF.

The gene calls are TRBV25-1 and TRBJ1-4, with a weak D call TRBD1 (5 bases). This CDR3 has 17 amino acids. Germline CDR1 and CDR2: MGHDK and SYGVNS. V was shortened by 1 base and J by 6 bases, with 18 bases between the two germline ends. The CDR3 DNA sequence: TGTGCCAGCAGTGAATGGGGTTATGGAGGGGAGCATGAAAAACTGTTTTTT. Protein: CASSEWGYGGEHEKLFF.

This chain uses TRBV4-1 with TRBJ1-6; D unclear. Trimming shortened V by 4 bases and J by 5 bases, and 12 bases separated the two germline ends. Per the germline V gene, CDR1 is MGHRA and CDR2 is YSYEKL. The CDR3 contains 15 residues. The CDR3 here is CASSPPYTHNSPLHF. The CDR3 bases are TGCGCCAGCAGCCCACCCTACACCCATAATTCACCCCTCCACTTT.

The genes are TRBV18 and TRBJ2-7; no firm D call. The CDR3 sequence is 14 residues long. V was cut by 8 bases and J by 2 bases, with 16 bases left in between. Germline V lookup: CDR1 KGHSH, CDR2 LQKENI. This CDR3 is CASLDGWGTYEQYF. The DNA for the CDR3 is TGTGCCAGCCTCGACGGGTGGGGAACCTACGAGCAGTACTTC.

This chain uses TRBV30 with TRBJ2-1; 10 nucleotides line up with TRBD2. CDR1 is GTSNPN, CDR2 SVGIG, per germline (reference sequence). Germline trimming cut 3 bases from V and 0 bases from J; bases unmatched to any gene: 23. This CDR3 region has 22 residues. This CDR3 reads CAWRKAGGWGTSAITSYNEQFF. The CDR3, as DNA: TGTGCCTGGAGAAAAGCAGGGGGTTGGGGGACTAGCGCTATTACCTCCTACAATGAGCAGTTCTTC. Together with reference TRBV30 and TRBJ2-1, the CDR3 gives the full variable domain: SQTIHQWPATLVQPVGSPLSLECTVEGTSNPNLYWYRQAAGRGLQLLFYSVGIGQISSEVPQNLSASRPQDRQFILSSKKLLLSDSGFYLCAWRKAGGWGTSAITSYNEQFFGPGTRLTVL.

This chain links TRBV7-9 with TRBJ1-5; 8 bases are a match to TRBD1. Germline V gives CDR1 SEHNR, CDR2 FQNEAQ (reference sequence). This CDR3 is built from 17 residues. The J segment lost 0 bases and the V segment lost 3 bases, leaving 7 bases of the junction unmatched. In DNA form, the CDR3 reads TGTGCCAGCAGCTTCGGACAGGGAACTTTTAGCAATCAGCCCCAGCATTTT. Protein: CASSFGQGTFSNQPQHF. Variable domain in full (rest from reference TRBV7-9 and TRBJ1-5): DTGVSQNPRHKITKRGQNVTFRCDPISEHNRLYWYRQTLGQGPEFLTYFQNEAQLEKSRLLSDRFSAERPKGSFSTLEIQRTEQGDSAMYLCASSFGQGTFSNQPQHFGDGTRLSIL.

V gene TRBV18 combines with J gene TRBJ2-7; TRBD1 aligns across 7 bases. The CDR3 contains 15 residues. CDR1 and CDR2 (germline): KGHSH, LQKENI. V was pared by 3 bases and J by 1 base, with 6 bases of the junction left unmatched. This CDR3 is CASSPAGTESYEQYF. The CDR3 DNA reads TGTGCCAGCTCACCCGCCGGGACAGAGTCCTACGAGCAGTACTTC.

Details on this clone: Within the sample, other DNA sequences also encode this same CDR3. The chain employs TRBV5-1 and TRBJ1-1; D perhaps matches TRBD1 (5 bases). Germline assignment: CDR1 SGHRS and CDR2 YFSETQ. V was clipped by 0 bases and J by 5 bases, with 11 bases between them. The CDR3 totals 14 residues. Here the CDR3 reads CASSLVVEGTEAFF. The DNA of the CDR3 is TGCGCCAGCAGCTTGGTTGTAGAGGGGACTGAAGCTTTCTTT.

The chain has TRBV9 and TRBJ1-1; 7 nucleotides agree with TRBD1. CDR3 length equals 19 residues. Looked up from germline, CDR1 is SGDLS and CDR2 is YYNGEE. V dropped 0 bases and J dropped 1; count of bases not matched to a gene: 15. The CDR3 nucleotides are TGTGCCAGCAGCGTAGCCGGGGGGGGACAGACCCTCCAGAACACTGAAGCTTTCTTT. Translation gives CASSVAGGGQTLQNTEAFF.

In the case of this clone: Other DNA sequences from this sample encode an identical CDR3 as well. V gene TRBV9 combines with J gene TRBJ2-7, with TRBD2 identical over 7 bases. V trimming: 4 bases; J trimming: 0 bases; junction bases outside the gene matches: 4. Germline-derived CDR1 and CDR2 are SGDLS and YYNGEE. This CDR3 is 14 amino acids long. The CDR3 region is CASSPGGSSYEQYF. In nucleotides, the CDR3 is TGTGCCAGCAGCCCGGGGGGAAGCTCCTACGAGCAGTACTTC.

The genes are TRBV5-1 and TRBJ2-7; TRBD2 is a possible D gene (5 bases). CDR3 length: 13 amino acids. Trimming left V 4 bases short and J 2 bases short, with 10 bases between. Germline V gives CDR1 SGHRS, CDR2 YFSETQ. CDR3 sequence (DNA): TGCGCCAGCAGCACCAGCGGCCCCTACGAGCAGTACTTC. This translates into CASSTSGPYEQYF.

This CDR3 reads CASRGTPQETQYF. For the CDR3, the DNA is TGCGCCAGCAGAGGGACACCTCAAGAGACCCAGTACTTC. The J gene is TRBJ2-5, the V gene TRBV5-1, with D perhaps TRBD1 (6 bases). The V gene's germline CDR1 is SGHRS and CDR2 YFSETQ. There are 13 residues in the CDR3. V was cut by 5 bases and J by 2 bases, with 10 bases left in between.

The CDR3 bases are TGTGCCTGCCAAGACAGGACCCCCCTCCACTTT. Encoded protein: CACQDRTPLHF. The chain couples TRBV30 to TRBJ1-6; D perhaps matches TRBD1 (6 bases). Trimming took 6 bases from V and 13 from J, leaving 13 bases between them. CDR1 is GTSNPN and CDR2 is SVGIG in the germline V gene (reference sequence). The CDR3 runs to 11 residues.

The chain employs TRBV30 and TRBJ2-7; 9 bases line up with TRBD1. This CDR3 region has 16 residues. Germline V gene lookup returns CDR1 GTSNPN and CDR2 SVGIG (reference sequence). V gave up 3 bases and J gave up 2 bases; unmatched junction bases: 11. This CDR3 is CAWSAPSGTGTYEQYF. CDR3 in DNA: TGTGCCTGGAGCGCACCTTCCGGGACAGGGACCTACGAGCAGTACTTC.

This clone was picked up one time. The chain carries TRBV28 and TRBJ1-2, with D perhaps TRBD1 (6 bases). V was cut by 5 bases and J by 4 bases, with 14 bases left in between. CDR1 and CDR2 (germline): MDHEN, SYDVKM. This CDR3 is built from 14 residues. CDR3 region: CASSLKGGGYGYTF. Written as DNA, the CDR3 is TGTGCCAGCAGTCTTAAGGGGGGCGGCTATGGCTACACCTTC.

This clone was counted a single time. The chain is built from TRBV9 and TRBJ1-4; TRBD1 might be the D (5 bases). The V gene lost 4 bases and the J gene lost 0 bases, with 16 bases spanning the gap. Per the germline V gene, CDR1 is SGDLS and CDR2 is YYNGEE. The CDR3 contains 17 residues. CDR3 in DNA: TGTGCCAGCAGCCAGAGGGGAGGGGTGTCAACTAATGAAAAACTGTTTTTT. It is translated as CASSQRGGVSTNEKLFF.

V usage is TRBV5-1 and J usage is TRBJ2-5; 7 positions match TRBD2. CDR3 size: 16 residues. Trimming took 1 base from V and 5 from J; bases not matched to a gene: 11. Germline assignment: CDR1 SGHRS and CDR2 YFSETQ. The DNA of the CDR3 is TGCGCCAGCAGCTTGCTCGGGCGGGAGAGGAGTGAGACCCAGTACTTC. Its protein is CASSLLGRERSETQYF.

The V call is TRBV14, the J call TRBJ1-4, with D maybe TRBD1 (5 bases). The germline gives CDR1 SGHDN, CDR2 FVKESK. There are 15 residues in the CDR3. V was trimmed by 1 base and J by 5 bases, leaving 11 bases between them. The CDR3 sequence: CASSQGQSQNEKLFF. CDR3 bases: TGTGCCAGCAGCCAAGGACAGTCCCAAAATGAAAAACTGTTTTTT. Complete variable domain (other parts from reference TRBV14 and TRBJ1-4): EAGVTQFPSHSVIEKGQTVTLRCDPISGHDNLYWYRRVMGKEIKFLLHFVKESKQDESGMPNNRFLAERTGGTYSTLKVQPAELEDSGVYFCASSQGQSQNEKLFFGSGTQLSVL.

This sequence joins TRBV7-2 and TRBJ2-2; 11 bases are shared with TRBD2. With 0 bases clipped from V and 0 bases from J, the junction kept 15 bases outside the gene matches. The CDR3 totals 22 residues. Germline V gene sequence: CDR1 SGHTA, CDR2 FQGNSA. CDR3 protein: CASSLAPSRVASGRSNTGELFF. CDR3 in DNA: TGTGCCAGCAGCTTAGCTCCCTCCCGGGTCGCTAGCGGGAGGTCGAACACCGGGGAGCTGTTTTTT. The complete variable domain, with remaining parts taken from reference TRBV7-2 and TRBJ2-2, reads GAGVSQSPSNKVTEKGKDVELRCDPISGHTALYWYRQSLGQGLEFLIYFQGNSAPDKSGLPSDRFSAERTGGSVSTLTIQRTQQEDSAVYLCASSLAPSRVASGRSNTGELFFGEGSRLTVL.

CDR3 sequence reads: CASLETGANVLTF. CDR3 nucleotides: TGCGCCAGCTTAGAGACTGGGGCCAACGTCCTGACTTTC. This rearrangement joins TRBV10-2 to TRBJ2-6; no definite D call. The V gene's germline CDR1 is WSHSY and CDR2 SAAADI. The V gene lost 8 bases and the J gene lost 2 bases, with 7 bases spanning the gap. This CDR3 region has 13 residues.

This clone occurred once. The same CDR3 arises from other DNA sequences in this sample as well. This sequence joins TRBV30 and TRBJ2-3; no firm D call. With 3 bases removed from V and 6 bases from J, the gap between germline ends came to 7 bases. The CDR3 length is 11 residues. Germline CDR1 is GTSNPN and CDR2 is SVGIG (reference sequence). The CDR3 loop is CAWSRADTQYF. The DNA for the CDR3 is TGTGCCTGGAGCCGCGCCGATACGCAGTATTTT.

The V call is TRBV5-4, the J call TRBJ2-5; maybe TRBD1 (5 bases). V lost 2 bases to trimming and J lost 5 bases, with 16 bases between them. The CDR3 consists of 15 residues. Per germline, CDR1 SGHNT and CDR2 YYREEE (reference sequence). The CDR3 DNA reads as TGTGCCAGCAGCTTTCAGTTGGGGCAGTGGGAGACCCAGTACTTC. It codes for CASSFQLGQWETQYF.

The CDR3 reads CASSLSSVHEQYF. The CDR3 nucleotides are TGTGCCAGCAGCTTGTCTTCCGTCCACGAGCAGTACTTC. This sequence joins TRBV5-4 and TRBJ2-7; unclear D gene. The CDR3 extends over 13 amino acids. Trimming cost V 1 base and J 5 bases, with 10 bases left between them. CDR1 and CDR2 (germline): SGHNT, YYREEE (reference sequence).

With regard to this clone: In the same sample, other DNA sequences code for this CDR3. This sequence joins TRBV6-5 and TRBJ2-7, with 11 nucleotides matching TRBD1. The germline CDR1 and CDR2 sequences are MNHEY and SVGAGI. Unmatched junction bases numbered 6, after V lost 5 bases and J lost 3 bases. The length of the CDR3 is 15 residues. This CDR3 reads CASSPGTGGSYEQYF. Written as DNA, the CDR3 is TGTGCCAGCAGTCCGGGGACAGGGGGTAGCTACGAGCAGTACTTC.